Given below is one T cell receptor (beta chain) in context. Its antigen is not yet known. One end of the junction varies from germline; a read error may be responsible. CDR1 and CDR2, looked up from the germline V gene (reference sequence), are SEHNR and FQNEAQ. The CDR3, from cysteine to phenylalanine, totals 14 residues. The only DNA kept is the CDR3, 42 bases in frame from the first base. Collaborating institutions collected whole blood in K2EDTA tubes following their own protocols. For TCRbeta analysis, collaborators shipped samples as frozen whole blood, isolated PBMCs, or DNA extracted from either of those sample types. The immunoSEQ Assay, a bias-controlled multiplex PCR, was used to amplify TCRbeta CDR3 regions from genomic DNA. In the source study's methods: The number of nucleated cells in each sample was estimated from the amplification of reference gene primers within the assay. To quantify the absolute abundance of each unique TCRbeta CDR3 rearrangement, sequence reads were collapsed and filtered. Productive Simpson clonality was computed per sample as the square root of Simpson's diversity index over productive rearrangements. Imported from immuneACCESS, the table was reduced by TCRdb to in-frame sequences with V and J called. These copies leave out some clones; in studies compared against another copy, an unresolved V gene accounts for under half, and the cause of the remainder is not known. Clone size and the V and J calls come from that table; the DNA yielded D and trimming. This sample has 60,000 to 75,000 clones in its table, and 70% to 90% of those were observed once. Together, the top ten hold roughly 2% of the sample.

This entry is derived from a study of blood T cell repertoires in COVID-19 (dated by TCRdb to the early 2020s). About the study as a whole: Samples from collaborators originated in the United States, Italy and Spain and spanned both the acute and convalescent phases of COVID-19. The prospective study material was composed of cDNA or gDNA derived from T cells, B-cell-depleted T cells, or PBMCs. The dataset comprised deeply sampled blood TCRbeta repertoires from subjects exposed to, actively infected with, or recovered from COVID-19. The repertoires were released in a freely available public database meant as a resource for research on the immune response to SARS-CoV-2. The samples were drawn from two sources: the first 160 participants of the ongoing ImmuneRACE study, and fewer than 1,500 subjects contributed by 6 global collaborators. Nearly every sample came with metadata listing a de-identified subject ID, COVID-19 status, age in years and sex. Where available, HLA class I and class II types were taken from metadata supplied by the sample provider and were not determined by assay-based typing. What the research found in general, with its limitations: The quantity of clinical and demographic metadata differed by source and by participant and was supplied without curation.

The sequence was collected from a man aged 25 to 40 with acute or convalescent COVID-19. The material sequenced was peripheral blood. The chain couples TRBV7-9 to TRBJ1-1, with TRBD1 perhaps the D gene, on 6 matching bases. The CDR3 protein is CASSLAFGTTEAFF. The bases read TGTGCTAGCAGCTTAGCGTTCGGGACAACCGAAGCTTTCTTT.